This entry describes one T cell receptor (beta chain). The specificity of this receptor is unknown. The sample holds no much larger clone one base away, and base qualities are not on file. The receptor library was made with the immunoSEQ multiplex PCR assay. Following the manufacturer's protocol, the hsTCRB Kit was used to amplify rearranged TCR beta chain sequences. TCRB libraries were sequenced on an Illumina MiSeq. The paper's processing steps were these. The kit vendor's proprietary platform handled demultiplexing, trimming and gene mapping. Sourced from immuneACCESS, this table was stored by TCRdb with only in-frame sequences that have V and J called. A share of the clones is absent; for the studies checked, an unresolved V gene accounts for under half, and the remainder has no known explanation. For V, J and clone size, that table is used; D and trimming come from the DNA. The sample table shows around 45,000 clones, and around nine tenths are seen once. More than 5% of the sample belongs to the ten largest clones.

The data derive from a study of a mutant IDH1 vaccine in newly diagnosed glioma (dated by TCRdb to the early 2020s). In the study overall: Vaccination began 4-6 weeks after radiotherapy alone, or alongside temozolomide cycles in the chemotherapy-containing groups. Of the roughly 30 treated patients, approximately 62% were male and about 40% were female, and a mean age of roughly 40 years was recorded. Before enrollment, most patients had been given radiochemotherapy with temozolomide as standard therapy, while the rest had received either radiotherapy alone or temozolomide alone. The week-35 safety follow-up took place at visit V12, and the week-47 end of study took place at visit V13. Six visits were used for peripheral blood collection: V03 (baseline), V05, V07, V10, V12 and V13. For exploratory analyses, 25 to 30 treated patients had longitudinal TCRB deep sequencing done wherever samples were available.

The germline V gene supplies CDR1 LGHNA and CDR2 YSLEER. Reading from cysteine to phenylalanine, the CDR3 counts 15 amino acids. Just the 45-base CDR3 DNA is kept, in frame starting at base 1. Compared with germline, V lacks 4 bases and J lacks 5 bases; bases without a gene match: 6. The time point label here, explained by the study, means: week 35, safety follow-up. Each vaccine dose was 300 ug of a 20-mer mutant IDH1 peptide in Montanide, given subcutaneously with topical imiquimod. Eight vaccinations were administered to patients in weeks 1, 3, 5, 7, 11, 15, 19 and 23, corresponding to visits V03 through V10. Donors had newly diagnosed WHO grade 3 or 4 IDH1-mutant astrocytomas with loss of nuclear ATRX. The samples were drawn from NOA16, a multicentre, single-arm, open-label phase I trial in Germany that tested a mutant IDH1 peptide vaccine in humans for the first time. Genomic DNA for TCRB sequencing was extracted from EDTA blood using the DNeasy Blood and Tissue Kit.

The full study reports these points: Pseudoprogression appeared unrelated to alterations in the top peripheral T cell clonotypes detected by TCRB sequencing. Immune responses induced by the vaccine were seen in approximately 93% of patients across multiple MHC alleles. According to the authors, sample limitations meant that analyses of patient blood samples could not be reproduced. Selection of PBMC samples for TCRB deep sequencing was based on availability.

The V and J genes are TRBV4-3 and TRBJ2-1, with TRBD1 identical over 9 junction bases. The receptor was derived from a woman in her 40s with glioma. Source: PBMCs, taken from a glioma patient whose treatment included an IDH1 peptide vaccine. Read as DNA, the sequence is TGCGCCAGCAGCCCTTGGACAGGGGTGAACAATGAGCAGTTCTTC. Translation gives CASSPWTGVNNEQFF.